The source of this TCR beta chain is a study of blood T cell repertoires in COVID-19. This table comes from immunoSEQ multiplex PCR, and its TCRdb copy is limited to in-frame clones, with some not included. The table shows about 180,000 clones, with about 91% occurring only once. V lost 1 base to trimming and J lost 2 bases, with 12 bases between them. This CDR3 is 16 amino acids long. Germline V CDR1 and CDR2: MGHRA, YSYEKL. The chain links TRBV4-1 to TRBJ1-5, with D uncertain. The material sequenced was peripheral blood. This clonotype was sampled from a woman younger than 45 with acute or convalescent COVID-19. Written as DNA, the CDR3 is TGCGCCAGCAGCCAAGGTGAGGCCGGAGGCAATCAGCCCCAGCATTTT. Residues: CASSQGEAGGNQPQHF.